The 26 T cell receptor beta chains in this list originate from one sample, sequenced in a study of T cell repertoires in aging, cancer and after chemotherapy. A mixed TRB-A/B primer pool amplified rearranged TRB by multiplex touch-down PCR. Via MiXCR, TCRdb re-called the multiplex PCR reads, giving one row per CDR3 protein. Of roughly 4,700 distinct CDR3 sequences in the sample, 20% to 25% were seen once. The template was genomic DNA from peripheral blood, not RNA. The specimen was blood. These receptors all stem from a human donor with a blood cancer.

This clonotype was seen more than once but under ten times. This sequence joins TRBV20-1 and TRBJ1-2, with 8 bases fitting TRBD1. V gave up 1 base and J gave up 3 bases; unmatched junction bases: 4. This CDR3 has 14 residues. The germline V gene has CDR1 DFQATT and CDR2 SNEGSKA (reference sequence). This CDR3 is CSARGQGADYGYTF. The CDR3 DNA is TGCAGTGCTAGAGGTCAGGGGGCTGACTATGGCTACACCTTC.

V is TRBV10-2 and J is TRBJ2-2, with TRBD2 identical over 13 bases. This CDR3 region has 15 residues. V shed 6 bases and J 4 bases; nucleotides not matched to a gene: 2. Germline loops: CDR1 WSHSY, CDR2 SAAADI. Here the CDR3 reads CASRLAGGPTGELFF. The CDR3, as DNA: TGCGCCAGCAGACTAGCGGGGGGGCCCACCGGGGAGCTGTTTTTT.

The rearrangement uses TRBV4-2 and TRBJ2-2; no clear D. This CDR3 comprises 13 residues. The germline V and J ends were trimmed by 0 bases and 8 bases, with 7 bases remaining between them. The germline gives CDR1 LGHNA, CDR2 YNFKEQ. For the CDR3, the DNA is TGTGCCAGCAGCCAAGATCGGAAAGGGGAGCTGTTTTTT. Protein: CASSQDRKGELFF.

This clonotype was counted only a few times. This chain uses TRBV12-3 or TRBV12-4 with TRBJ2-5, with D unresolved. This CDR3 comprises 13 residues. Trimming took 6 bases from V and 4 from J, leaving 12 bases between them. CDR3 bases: TGTGCCAGCAGAAGTTTAGGTGGAGAGACCCAGTACTTC. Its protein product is CASRSLGGETQYF.

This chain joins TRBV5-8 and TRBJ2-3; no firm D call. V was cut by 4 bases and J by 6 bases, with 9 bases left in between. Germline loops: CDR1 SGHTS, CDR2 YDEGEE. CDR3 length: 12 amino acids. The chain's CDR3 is CASSLSFDTQYF. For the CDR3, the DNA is TGTGCCAGCAGCCTATCCTTCGATACGCAGTATTTT.

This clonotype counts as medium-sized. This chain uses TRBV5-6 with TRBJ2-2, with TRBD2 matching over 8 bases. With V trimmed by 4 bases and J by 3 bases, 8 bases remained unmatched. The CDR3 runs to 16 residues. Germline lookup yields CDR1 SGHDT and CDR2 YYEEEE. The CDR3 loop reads CASSPWAGGDTGELFF. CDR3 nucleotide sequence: TGTGCCAGCAGCCCCTGGGCGGGGGGCGACACCGGGGAGCTGTTTTTT.

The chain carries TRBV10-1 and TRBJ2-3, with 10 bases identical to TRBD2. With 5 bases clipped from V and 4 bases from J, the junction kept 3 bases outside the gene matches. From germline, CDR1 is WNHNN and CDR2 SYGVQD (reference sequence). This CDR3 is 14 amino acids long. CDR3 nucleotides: TGCGCCAGCAGTCGGACTAGCGGCCCAGATACGCAGTATTTT. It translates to CASSRTSGPDTQYF.

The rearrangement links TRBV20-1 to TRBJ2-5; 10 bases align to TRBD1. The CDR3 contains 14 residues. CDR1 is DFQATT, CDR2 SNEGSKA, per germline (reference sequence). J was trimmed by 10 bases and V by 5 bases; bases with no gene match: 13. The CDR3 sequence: CSASVGQGKRDQYF. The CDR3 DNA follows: TGCAGTGCTTCGGTGGGACAGGGGAAAAGAGACCAGTACTTC.

CDR3 sequence reads: CASSQDRGDNEKLFF. CDR3 in DNA: TGCGCCAGCAGCCAAGATAGAGGGGATAATGAAAAACTGTTTTTT. The rearrangement uses TRBV4-3 and TRBJ1-4, with D tentatively TRBD1 (5 bases). Germline values: CDR1 LGHNA, CDR2 YSLEER. The V and J ends lost 0 bases and 4 bases respectively, with 9 bases between them. The CDR3 has 15 amino acids.

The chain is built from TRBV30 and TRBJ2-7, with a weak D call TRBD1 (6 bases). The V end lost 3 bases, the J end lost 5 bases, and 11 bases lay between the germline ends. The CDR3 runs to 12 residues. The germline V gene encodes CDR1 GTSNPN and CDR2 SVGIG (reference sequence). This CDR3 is CAWSRQGNEQYF. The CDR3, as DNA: TGTGCCTGGAGCCGGCAGGGGAACGAGCAGTACTTC.

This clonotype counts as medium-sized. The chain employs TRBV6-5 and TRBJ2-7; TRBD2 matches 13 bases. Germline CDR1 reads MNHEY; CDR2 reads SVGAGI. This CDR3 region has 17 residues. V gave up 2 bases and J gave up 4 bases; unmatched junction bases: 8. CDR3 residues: CASSYRGLAGRSYEQYF. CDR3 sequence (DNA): TGTGCCAGCAGTTACCGGGGACTAGCGGGGAGGTCGTACGAGCAGTACTTC.

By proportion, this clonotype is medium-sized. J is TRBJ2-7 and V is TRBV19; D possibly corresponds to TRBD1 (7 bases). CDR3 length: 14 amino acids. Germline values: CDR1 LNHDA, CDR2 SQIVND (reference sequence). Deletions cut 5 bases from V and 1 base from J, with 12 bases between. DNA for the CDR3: TGTGCCAGTAGTTGGAGGGACAGTTCCTACGAGCAGTACTTC. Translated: CASSWRDSSYEQYF. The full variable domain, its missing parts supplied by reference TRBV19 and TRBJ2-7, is DGGITQSPKYLFRKEGQNVTLSCEQNLNHDAMYWYRQDPGQGLRLIYYSQIVNDFQKGDIAEGYSVSREKKESFPLTVTSAQKNPTAFYLCASSWRDSSYEQYFGPGTRLTVT.

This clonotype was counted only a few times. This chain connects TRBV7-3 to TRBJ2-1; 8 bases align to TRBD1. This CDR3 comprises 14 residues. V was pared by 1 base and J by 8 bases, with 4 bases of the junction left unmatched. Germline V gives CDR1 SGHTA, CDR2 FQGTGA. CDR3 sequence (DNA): TGTGCCAGCAGCTTAAGGGCAGGGGGCGATGAGCAGTTCTTC. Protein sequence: CASSLRAGGDEQFF. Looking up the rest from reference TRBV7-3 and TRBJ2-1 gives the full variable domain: GAGVSQTPSNKVTEKGKYVELRCDPISGHTALYWYRQSLGQGPEFLIYFQGTGAADDSGLPNDRFFAVRPEGSVSTLKIQRTERGDSAVYLCASSLRAGGDEQFFGPGTRLTVL.

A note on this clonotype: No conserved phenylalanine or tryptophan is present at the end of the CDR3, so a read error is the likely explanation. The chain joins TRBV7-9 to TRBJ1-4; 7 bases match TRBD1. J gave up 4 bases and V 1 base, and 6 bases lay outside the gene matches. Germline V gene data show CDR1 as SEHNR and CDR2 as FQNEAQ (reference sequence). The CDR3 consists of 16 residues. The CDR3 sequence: CASSLGGTARNEKLFL. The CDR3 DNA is TGTGCCAGCAGCTTAGGAGGGACAGCACGTAATGAAAAACTGTTTCTT.

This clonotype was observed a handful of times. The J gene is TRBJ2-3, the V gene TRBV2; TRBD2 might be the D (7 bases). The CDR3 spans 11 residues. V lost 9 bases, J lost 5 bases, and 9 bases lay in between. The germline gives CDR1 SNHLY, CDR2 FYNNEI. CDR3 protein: CARGGGDTQYF. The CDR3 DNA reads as TGTGCCAGGGGAGGGGGAGATACGCAGTATTTT.

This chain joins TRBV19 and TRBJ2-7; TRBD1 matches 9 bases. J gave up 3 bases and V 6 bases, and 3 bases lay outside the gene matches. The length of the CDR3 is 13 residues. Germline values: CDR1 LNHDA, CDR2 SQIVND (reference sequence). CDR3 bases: TGTGCCAGTAGGAGACAGGGGGGCTACGAGCAGTACTTC. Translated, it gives CASRRQGGYEQYF.

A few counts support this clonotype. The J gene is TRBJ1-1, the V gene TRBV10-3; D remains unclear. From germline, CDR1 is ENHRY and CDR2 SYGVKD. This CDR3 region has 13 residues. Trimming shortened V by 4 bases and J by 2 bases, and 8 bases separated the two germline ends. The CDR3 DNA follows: TGTGCCATCAGTGCCTCGACTAACACTGAAGCTTTCTTT. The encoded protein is CAISASTNTEAFF.

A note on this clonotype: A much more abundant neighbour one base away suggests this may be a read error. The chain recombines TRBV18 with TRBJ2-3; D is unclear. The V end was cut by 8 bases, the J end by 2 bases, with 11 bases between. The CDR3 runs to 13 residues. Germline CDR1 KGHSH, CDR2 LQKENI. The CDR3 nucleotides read TGTGCCAGCCATCTCCTCGCCACAGATACGCAGTATTTT. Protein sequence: CASHLLATDTQYF. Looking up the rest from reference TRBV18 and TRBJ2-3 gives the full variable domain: NAGVMQNPRHLVRRRGQEARLRCSPMKGHSHVYWYRQLPEEGLKFMVYLQKENIIDESGMPKERFSAEFPKEGPSILRIQQVVRGDSAAYFCASHLLATDTQYFGPGTRLTVL.

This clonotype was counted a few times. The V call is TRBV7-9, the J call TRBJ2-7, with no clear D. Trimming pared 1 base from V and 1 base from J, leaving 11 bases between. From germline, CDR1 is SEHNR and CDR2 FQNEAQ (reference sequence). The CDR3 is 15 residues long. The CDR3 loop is CASSLGGTGSYEQYF. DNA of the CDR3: TGTGCCAGCAGCTTAGGGGGAACCGGGTCCTACGAGCAGTACTTC.

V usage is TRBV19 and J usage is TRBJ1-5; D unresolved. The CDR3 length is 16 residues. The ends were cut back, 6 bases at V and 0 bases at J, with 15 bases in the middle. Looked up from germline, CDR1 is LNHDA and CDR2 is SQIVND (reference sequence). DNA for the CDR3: TGTGCCAGTAGCCGCTCGTGGGCAGATAGCAATCAGCCCCAGCATTTT. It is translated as CASSRSWADSNQPQHF.

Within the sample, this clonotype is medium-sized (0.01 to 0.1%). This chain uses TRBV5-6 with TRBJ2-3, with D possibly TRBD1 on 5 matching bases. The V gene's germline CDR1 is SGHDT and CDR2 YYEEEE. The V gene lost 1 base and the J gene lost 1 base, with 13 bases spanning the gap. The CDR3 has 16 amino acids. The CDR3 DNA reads TGTGCCAGCAGCTTGAGGGTGGACATTCGCACAGATACGCAGTATTTT. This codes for CASSLRVDIRTDTQYF.

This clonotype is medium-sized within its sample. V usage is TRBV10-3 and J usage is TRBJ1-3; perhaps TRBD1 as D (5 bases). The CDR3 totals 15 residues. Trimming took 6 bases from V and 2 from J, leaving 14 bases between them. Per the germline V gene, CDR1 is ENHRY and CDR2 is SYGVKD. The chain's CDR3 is CAIRPDSSAGNTIYF. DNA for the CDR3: TGTGCCATCAGACCCGACAGTTCCGCTGGAAACACCATATATTTT.

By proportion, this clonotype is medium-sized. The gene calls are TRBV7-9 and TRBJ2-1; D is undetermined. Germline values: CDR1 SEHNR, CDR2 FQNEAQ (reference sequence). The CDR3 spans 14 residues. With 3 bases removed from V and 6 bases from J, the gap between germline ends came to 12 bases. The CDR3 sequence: CASSLYRFLNEQFF. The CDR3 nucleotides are TGTGCCAGCAGCTTGTATCGGTTCCTCAATGAGCAGTTCTTC.

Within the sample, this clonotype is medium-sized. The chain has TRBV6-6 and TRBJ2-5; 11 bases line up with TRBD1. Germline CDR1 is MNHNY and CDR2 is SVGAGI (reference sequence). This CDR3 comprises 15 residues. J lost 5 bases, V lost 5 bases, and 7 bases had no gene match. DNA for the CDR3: TGTGCCAGCAGTACCGGGACAGGGGGTACCGAGACCCAGTACTTC. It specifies CASSTGTGGTETQYF.

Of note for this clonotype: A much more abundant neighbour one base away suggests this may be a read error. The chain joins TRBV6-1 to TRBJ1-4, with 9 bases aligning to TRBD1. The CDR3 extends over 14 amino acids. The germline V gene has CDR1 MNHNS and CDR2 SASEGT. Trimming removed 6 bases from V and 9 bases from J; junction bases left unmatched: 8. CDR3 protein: CASRYGQGNKKLFF. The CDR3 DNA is TGTGCCAGCAGGTACGGACAGGGGAATAAAAAACTGTTTTTT.

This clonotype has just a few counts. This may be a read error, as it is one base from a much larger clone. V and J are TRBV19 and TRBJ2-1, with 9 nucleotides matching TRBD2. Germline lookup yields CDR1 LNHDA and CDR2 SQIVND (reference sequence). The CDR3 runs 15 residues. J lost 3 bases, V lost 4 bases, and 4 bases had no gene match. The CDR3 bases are TGTGCCAGTAGTACCGGGACTAGCTTCTACAATGAGCAGTTCTTC. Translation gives CASSTGTSFYNEQFF.